These T cell receptor beta chains were read from a single sample in a study of human T cells and chemical hapten exposure. TCRdb passed the RACE reads through MiXCR, listing each CDR3 protein once. The sample holds more than 70,000 distinct CDR3 sequences, approximately 9% seen once. The sequencing used whole blood, collected in connection with sensitization to the hapten diphenylcyclopropenone (DPC). These receptors came from a man aged 35 to 55 with alopecia areata. Some clones in this sample may be carry-over from other donors' samples. Both conserved end residues are part of each CDR3. D genes are given only for firm matches. Only some rows state a clone size, as once, few, many or a class for expanded clones.

D gene | J gene | clone size | V gene | CDR3 DNA | CDR3 protein
NA | TRBJ1-3 | NA | TRBV18 | TGTGCCAGCTCACCGGCGCCAGCCTCTGGAAACACCATATATTTT | CASSPAPASGNTIYF
TRBD1 | TRBJ1-1 | NA | TRBV29-1 | TGCAGCGTTGAAATAACAGGGGGGAGGACTGAAGCTTTCTTT | CSVEITGGRTEAFF
TRBD1 | TRBJ2-3 | many | TRBV6-1 | TGTGCCAGCAGGACAGGGGGCATCACGACAGATACGCAGTATTTT | CASRTGGITTDTQYF
NA | TRBJ1-2 | many | TRBV29-1 | TGCAGCGTTGTGACAGGACCTAACTATGGCTACACCTTC | CSVVTGPNYGYTF
NA | TRBJ2-6 | NA | TRBV6-5 | TGTGCCAGCAGTACCCTCGGGACTCCTTCCAGGGCCAACGTCCTGACTTTC | CASSTLGTPSRANVLTF
TRBD1 | TRBJ1-1 | NA | TRBV24-1 | TGTGCCACCAGTACAGGGGGCTTAAGGGCTGAAGCTTTCTTT | CATSTGGLRAEAFF
TRBD2 | TRBJ2-1 | many | TRBV15 | TGTGCCACCAGCAGAGTCGGGGAGGGCCTGGGGAAAAATGAGCAGTTCTTC | CATSRVGEGLGKNEQFF
NA | TRBJ1-1 | many | TRBV20-1 | TGCAGTGCTAGAGATCGATGGGACGGGAACACTGAAGCTTTCTTT | CSARDRWDGNTEAFF
NA | TRBJ2-7 | NA | TRBV28 | TGTGCCAGCAGTTTTGAGCGGGTTAGTTCCTACGAGCAGTACTTC | CASSFERVSSYEQYF
NA | TRBJ1-3 | many | TRBV29-1 | TGCAGCGGCATTTCTGGAAACACCATATATTTT | CSGISGNTIYF
TRBD2 | TRBJ2-3 | NA | TRBV20-1 | TGCAGTGCTCTTGGGCCTGGTCTAGCGGGTAGCACAGATACGCAGTATTTT | CSALGPGLAGSTDTQYF
TRBD1 | TRBJ1-1 | NA | TRBV20-1 | TGCAGTGCCCGACAGGGGACTGTTATGAACACTGAAGCTTTCTTT | CSARQGTVMNTEAFF
NA | TRBJ2-3 | NA | TRBV7-9 | TGTGCCAGCAGCTTATCTCAGCTAGATACGCAGTATTTT | CASSLSQLDTQYF